The next 3 T cell receptor beta chains were all read from a single sample in a study of response to subunit inactivated influenza vaccine. TCRdb recomputed calls from the RT-PCR reads with MiXCR, one row per CDR3 protein. The sample has about 570,000 distinct CDR3 sequences, around 11% seen once. These data are also associated with another study on T cells expressing NK-cell markers. That source reports: 5'RACE template switching with UMIs generated TCR beta cDNA.

The material sequenced was PBMCs from blood, taken on the day of vaccination. Source of these receptors: a man in his fifties who received an inactivated influenza vaccine.

This clonotype showed up just a few times. V usage is TRBV5-4 and J usage is TRBJ2-5; D is unresolved. Trimming shortened V by 0 bases and J by 4 bases, and 13 bases separated the two germline ends. This CDR3 is 15 amino acids long. The germline V gene encodes CDR1 SGHNT and CDR2 YYREEE (reference sequence). In nucleotides, the CDR3 is TGTGCCAGCAGCTTGGGCCACCTCTTGGGAGAGACCCAGTACTTC. It specifies CASSLGHLLGETQYF.

This clonotype was observed a handful of times. The rearrangement links TRBV28 to TRBJ2-1; the D is unclear. CDR1 and CDR2 from the germline V gene are MDHEN and SYDVKM. Trimming shortened V by 4 bases and J by 5 bases, and 9 bases separated the two germline ends. CDR3 length equals 13 residues. This chain's CDR3 is CASSSARNNEQFF. The CDR3 bases are TGTGCCAGCAGTTCGGCCCGTAACAATGAGCAGTTCTTC.

This chain joins TRBV24-1 and TRBJ2-1, with D tentatively TRBD2 (6 bases). The CDR3 covers 16 residues. The V and J ends lost 4 bases and 7 bases respectively, with 19 bases between them. Germline CDR1 KGHDR, CDR2 SFDVKD. CDR3: CATSDHRLVSRNEQFF. The DNA for the CDR3 is TGTGCCACCAGTGACCATAGACTAGTCTCTAGGAATGAGCAGTTCTTC.